The clone carrying this T cell receptor (beta chain) was recorded a few times. Its specificity is unknown. Using immunoSEQ multiplex PCR, the repertoire was profiled, and TCRdb retains in-frame clones only, with some absent. There are around 450,000 clones in the sample; roughly 89% occur only once, and approximately 2.5% lies in the top ten. These data originate in a study of Ad26.COV2.S vaccination and SARS-CoV-2 variants. Study at large: In the COV1001 trial, the donor was in the Ad26.COV2.S arm. Study-level findings and limits: It is possible that the TCR breadth and depth analyses underestimated the total T cell responses. Placebo and vaccine recipients had non-spike TCR breadth that was similar.

Specified treatment: some 20 received Ad26.COV2.S at low or high dose, single or two shots; a few received placebo; per-sample allocation not given. Specimens were obtained on day 63 following the first vaccine or placebo injection. A Boston donor was an adult aged 18-55 years. Germline CDR1 reads SEHNR; CDR2 reads FQNEAQ (reference sequence). The CDR3 contains 13 residues. V was trimmed by 5 bases and J by 4 bases, leaving 11 bases between them. V is TRBV7-9 and J is TRBJ1-2; possible D gene TRBD1, 5 bases. The sequencing here drew on peripheral blood, taken in a trial of Ad26.COV2.S vaccine versus placebo. This receptor was obtained from a person aged 18-65 years who received the Ad26.COV2.S COVID-19 vaccine or a placebo. CDR3 sequence reads: CASSPLRAYGYTF. The CDR3, as DNA: TGTGCCAGCAGCCCCCTCAGGGCCTATGGCTACACCTTC.